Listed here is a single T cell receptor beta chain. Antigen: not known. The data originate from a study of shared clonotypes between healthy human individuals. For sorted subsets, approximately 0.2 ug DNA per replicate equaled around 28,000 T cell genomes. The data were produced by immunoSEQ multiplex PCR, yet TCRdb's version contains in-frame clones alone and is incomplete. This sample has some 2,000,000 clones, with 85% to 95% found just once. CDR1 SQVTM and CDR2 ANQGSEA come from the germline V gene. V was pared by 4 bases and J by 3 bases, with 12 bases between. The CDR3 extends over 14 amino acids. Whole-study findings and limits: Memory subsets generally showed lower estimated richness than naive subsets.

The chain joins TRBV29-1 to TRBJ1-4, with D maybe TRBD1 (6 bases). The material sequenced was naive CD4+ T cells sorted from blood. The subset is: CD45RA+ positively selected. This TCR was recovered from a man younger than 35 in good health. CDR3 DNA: TGCAGCGTTGCACTGACAGGAGCTAATGAAAAACTGTTTTTT. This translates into CSVALTGANEKLFF.